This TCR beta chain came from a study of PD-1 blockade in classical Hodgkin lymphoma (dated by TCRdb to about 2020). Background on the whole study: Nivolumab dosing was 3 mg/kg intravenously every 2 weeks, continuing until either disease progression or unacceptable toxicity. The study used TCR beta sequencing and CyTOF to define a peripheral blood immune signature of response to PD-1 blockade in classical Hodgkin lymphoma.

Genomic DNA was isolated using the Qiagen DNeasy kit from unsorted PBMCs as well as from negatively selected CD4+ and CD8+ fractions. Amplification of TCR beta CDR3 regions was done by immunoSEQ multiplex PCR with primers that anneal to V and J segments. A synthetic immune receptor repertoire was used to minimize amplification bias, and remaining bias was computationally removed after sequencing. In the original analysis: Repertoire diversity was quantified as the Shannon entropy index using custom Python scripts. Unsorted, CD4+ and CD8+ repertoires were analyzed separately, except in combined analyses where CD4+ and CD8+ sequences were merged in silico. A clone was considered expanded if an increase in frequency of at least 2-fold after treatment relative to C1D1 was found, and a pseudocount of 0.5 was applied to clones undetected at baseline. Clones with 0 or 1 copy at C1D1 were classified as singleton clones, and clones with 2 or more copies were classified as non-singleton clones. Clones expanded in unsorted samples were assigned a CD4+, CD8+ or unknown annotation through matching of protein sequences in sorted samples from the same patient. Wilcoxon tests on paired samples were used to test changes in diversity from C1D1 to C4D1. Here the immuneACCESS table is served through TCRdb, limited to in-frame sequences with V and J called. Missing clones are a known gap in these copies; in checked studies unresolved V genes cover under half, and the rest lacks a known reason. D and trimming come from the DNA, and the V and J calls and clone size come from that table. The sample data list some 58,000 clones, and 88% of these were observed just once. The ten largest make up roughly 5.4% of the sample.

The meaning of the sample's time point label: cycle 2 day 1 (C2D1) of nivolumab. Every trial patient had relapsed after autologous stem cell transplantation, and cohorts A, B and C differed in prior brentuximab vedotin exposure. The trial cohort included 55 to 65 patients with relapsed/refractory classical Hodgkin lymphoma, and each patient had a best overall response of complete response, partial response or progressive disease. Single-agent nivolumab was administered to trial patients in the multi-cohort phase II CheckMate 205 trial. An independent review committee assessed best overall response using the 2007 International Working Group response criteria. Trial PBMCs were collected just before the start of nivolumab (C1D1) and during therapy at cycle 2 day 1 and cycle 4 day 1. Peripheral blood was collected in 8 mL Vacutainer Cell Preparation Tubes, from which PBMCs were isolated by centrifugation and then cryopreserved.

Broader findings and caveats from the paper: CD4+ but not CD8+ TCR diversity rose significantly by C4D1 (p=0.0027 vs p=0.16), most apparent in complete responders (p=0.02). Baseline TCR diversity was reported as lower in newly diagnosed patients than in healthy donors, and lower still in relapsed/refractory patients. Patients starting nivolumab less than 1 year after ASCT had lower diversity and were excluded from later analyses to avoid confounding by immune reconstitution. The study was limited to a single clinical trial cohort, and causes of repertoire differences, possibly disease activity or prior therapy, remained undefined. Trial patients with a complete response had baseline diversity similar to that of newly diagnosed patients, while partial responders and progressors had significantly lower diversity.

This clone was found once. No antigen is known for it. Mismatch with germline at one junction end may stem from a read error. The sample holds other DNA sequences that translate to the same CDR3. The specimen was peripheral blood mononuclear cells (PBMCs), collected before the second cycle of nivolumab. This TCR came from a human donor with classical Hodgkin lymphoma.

In nucleotide form, the sequence is TGCGCTAGCAGCTCTTGGGGGGGGAGCAATCAGCCCCAGCATTTT. This is translated as CASSSWGGSNQPQHF. The receptor chain draws on TRBV4-1 and TRBJ1-5; a tentative D call is TRBD1 (5 bases match). According to the germline V gene, CDR1 reads MGHRA and CDR2 reads YSYEKL. The CDR3 has 15 amino acids, counting the end cysteine and phenylalanine. CDR3 DNA is the only sequence kept; it has 45 bases, read in frame from the first base.